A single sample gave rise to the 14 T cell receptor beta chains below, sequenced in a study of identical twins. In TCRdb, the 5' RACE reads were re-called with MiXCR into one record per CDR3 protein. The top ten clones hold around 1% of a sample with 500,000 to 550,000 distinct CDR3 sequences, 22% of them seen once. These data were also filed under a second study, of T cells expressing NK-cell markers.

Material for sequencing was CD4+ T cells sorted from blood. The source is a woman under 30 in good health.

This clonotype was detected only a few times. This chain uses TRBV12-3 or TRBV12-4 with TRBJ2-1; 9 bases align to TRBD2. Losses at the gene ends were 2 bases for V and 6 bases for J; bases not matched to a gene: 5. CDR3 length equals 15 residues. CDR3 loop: CASSLMREGGNEQFF. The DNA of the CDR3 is TGTGCCAGCAGTTTAATGCGGGAGGGGGGCAATGAGCAGTTCTTC.

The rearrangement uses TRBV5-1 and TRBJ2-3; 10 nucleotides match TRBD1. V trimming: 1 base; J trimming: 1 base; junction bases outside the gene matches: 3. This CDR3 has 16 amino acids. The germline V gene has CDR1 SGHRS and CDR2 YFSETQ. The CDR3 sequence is CASSLRGTGGTDTQYF. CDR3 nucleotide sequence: TGCGCCAGCAGCTTGCGGGGGACAGGGGGCACAGATACGCAGTATTTT.

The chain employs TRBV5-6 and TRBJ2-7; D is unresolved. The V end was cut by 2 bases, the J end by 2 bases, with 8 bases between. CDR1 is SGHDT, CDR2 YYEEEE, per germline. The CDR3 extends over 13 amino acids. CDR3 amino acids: CASSLISAYEQYF. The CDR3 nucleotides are TGTGCCAGCAGCTTAATTTCGGCCTACGAGCAGTACTTC. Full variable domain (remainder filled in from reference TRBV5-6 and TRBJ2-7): DAGVTQSPTHLIKTRGQQVTLRCSPKSGHDTVSWYQQALGQGPQFIFQYYEEEERQRGNFPDRFSGHQFPNYSSELNVNALLLGDSALYLCASSLISAYEQYFGPGTRLTVT.

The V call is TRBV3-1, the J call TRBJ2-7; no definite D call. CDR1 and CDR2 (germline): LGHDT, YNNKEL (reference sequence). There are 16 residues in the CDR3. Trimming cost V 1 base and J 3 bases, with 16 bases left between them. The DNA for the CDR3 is TGTGCCAGCAGCCAAGGACCCGACCCTAATTACTACGAGCAGTACTTC. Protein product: CASSQGPDPNYYEQYF.

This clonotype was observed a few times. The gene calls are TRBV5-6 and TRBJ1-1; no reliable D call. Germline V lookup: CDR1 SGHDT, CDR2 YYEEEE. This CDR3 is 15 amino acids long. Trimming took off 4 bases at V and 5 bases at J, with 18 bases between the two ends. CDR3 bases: TGTGCCAGCAGCCCAGGACGGCGGGGTGCAACTGAAGCTTTCTTT. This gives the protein CASSPGRRGATEAFF. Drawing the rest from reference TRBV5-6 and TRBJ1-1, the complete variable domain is DAGVTQSPTHLIKTRGQQVTLRCSPKSGHDTVSWYQQALGQGPQFIFQYYEEEERQRGNFPDRFSGHQFPNYSSELNVNALLLGDSALYLCASSPGRRGATEAFFGQGTRLTVV.

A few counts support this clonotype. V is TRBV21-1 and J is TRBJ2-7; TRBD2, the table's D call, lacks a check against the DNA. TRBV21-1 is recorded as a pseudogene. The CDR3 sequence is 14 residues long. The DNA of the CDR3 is TGTGCCAGCACCCAAGGACTAGCGGCCTACGAGCAGTACTTC. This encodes CASTQGLAAYEQYF.

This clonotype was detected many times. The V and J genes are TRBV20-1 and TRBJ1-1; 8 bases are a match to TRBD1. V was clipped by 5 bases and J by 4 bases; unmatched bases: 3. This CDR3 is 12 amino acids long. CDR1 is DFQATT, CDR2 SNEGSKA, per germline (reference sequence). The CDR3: CSAFTGGTEAFF. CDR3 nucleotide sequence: TGCAGTGCTTTTACAGGGGGCACTGAAGCTTTCTTT.

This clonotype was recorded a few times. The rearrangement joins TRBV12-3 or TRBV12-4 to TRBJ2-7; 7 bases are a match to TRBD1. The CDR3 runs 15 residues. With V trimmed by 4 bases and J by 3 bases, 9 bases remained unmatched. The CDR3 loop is CASSSLPTGRYEQYF. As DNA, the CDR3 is TGTGCCAGCAGTTCCCTTCCGACAGGGCGCTACGAGCAGTACTTC.

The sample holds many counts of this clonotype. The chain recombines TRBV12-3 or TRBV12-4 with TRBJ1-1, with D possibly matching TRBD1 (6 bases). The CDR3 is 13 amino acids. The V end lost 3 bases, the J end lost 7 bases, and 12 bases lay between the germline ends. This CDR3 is CASSFLGADEAFF. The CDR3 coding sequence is TGTGCCAGCAGTTTCTTGGGGGCGGATGAAGCTTTCTTT.

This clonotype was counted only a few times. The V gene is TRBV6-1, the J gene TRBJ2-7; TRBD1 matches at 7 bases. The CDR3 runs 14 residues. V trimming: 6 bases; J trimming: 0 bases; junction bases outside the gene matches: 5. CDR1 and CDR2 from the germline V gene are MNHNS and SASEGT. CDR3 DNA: TGTGCCAGCAGCCCGACAGGGTCCTCCTACGAGCAGTACTTC. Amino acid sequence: CASSPTGSSYEQYF.

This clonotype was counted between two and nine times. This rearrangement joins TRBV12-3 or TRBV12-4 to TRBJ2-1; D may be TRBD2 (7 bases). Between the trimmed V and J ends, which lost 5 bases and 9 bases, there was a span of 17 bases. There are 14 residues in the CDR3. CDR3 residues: CASSPRTRGSEQFF. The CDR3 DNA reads TGTGCCAGCAGTCCTAGGACTAGGGGGAGTGAGCAGTTCTTC.

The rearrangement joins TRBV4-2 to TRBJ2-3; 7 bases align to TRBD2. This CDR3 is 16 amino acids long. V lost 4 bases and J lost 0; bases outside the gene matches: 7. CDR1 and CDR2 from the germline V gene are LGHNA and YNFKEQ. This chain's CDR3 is CASSRDWRGSTDTQYF. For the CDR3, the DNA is TGTGCCAGCAGCCGGGACTGGCGGGGGAGCACAGATACGCAGTATTTT.

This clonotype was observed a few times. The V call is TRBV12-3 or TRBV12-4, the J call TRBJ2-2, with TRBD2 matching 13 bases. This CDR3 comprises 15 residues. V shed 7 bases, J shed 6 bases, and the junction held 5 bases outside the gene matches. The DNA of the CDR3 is TGTGCCAGCATCAATGGACTAGCGGGAGCCGGGGAGCTGTTTTTT. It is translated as CASINGLAGAGELFF.

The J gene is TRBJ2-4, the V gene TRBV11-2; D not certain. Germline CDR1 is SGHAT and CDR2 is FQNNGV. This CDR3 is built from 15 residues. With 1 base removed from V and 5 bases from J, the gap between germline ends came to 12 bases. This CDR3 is CASSLGMVRENIQYF. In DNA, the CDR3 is TGTGCCAGCAGCTTAGGAATGGTCAGAGAAAACATTCAGTACTTC.